Shown below are 14 T cell receptor beta chains from a single sample sequenced in a study of blood T cells in healthy people across ages (dated by TCRdb to about 2015). The library was obtained by 5' RACE. TCRdb lists the instrument as Illumina HiSeq 2500. A second PCR of 7 to 11 cycles was run with a J-beta primer mix and a sample-barcoded 5' primer. TCRdb reprocessing: public reads trimmed at Q25 with fastp, clones called with MiXCR, in-frame beta chains kept. Every CDR3 protein is listed once, alongside the most common genes and DNA of its rows. Present in this sample are 1.4 million to 1.5 million distinct CDR3 sequences, 42% of which were seen just once. The biggest ten clones account for 7.9% of the sample. Sequencing was done on a sample of blood. The receptor set was obtained from a woman under 30 in good health.

CDR3 loop: CASSPAGLAGTTWTDTQYF. CDR3 DNA: TGTGCCAGCAGCCCGGCGGGACTAGCGGGGACCACTTGGACAGATACGCAGTATTTT. V usage is TRBV5-4 and J usage is TRBJ2-3; 13 bases match TRBD2. The trim removed 4 bases at V and 3 bases at J, leaving 14 bases unmatched. CDR1 and CDR2 (germline): SGHNT, YYREEE (reference sequence). The CDR3 length is 19 residues.

The chain employs TRBV29-1 and TRBJ1-2, with no clear D. This CDR3 is 13 amino acids long. The germline CDR1 and CDR2 sequences are SQVTM and ANQGSEA. Here the CDR3 reads CGATDGNLYGYTF. CDR3 in DNA: TGCGGCGCCACGGACGGGAACCTATATGGCTACACCTTC.

V usage is TRBV6-1 and J usage is TRBJ1-4; D gene ambiguous. Trimming shortened V by 6 bases and J by 0 bases, and 8 bases separated the two germline ends. This CDR3 is built from 14 residues. Germline V gene data show CDR1 as MNHNS and CDR2 as SASEGT. The CDR3 loop reads CASRDGATNEKLFF. The CDR3 region has the DNA TGTGCCAGCAGGGACGGGGCAACTAATGAAAAACTGTTTTTT.

V and J are TRBV10-3 and TRBJ1-6; D not resolved. Germline V CDR1 and CDR2: ENHRY, SYGVKD. The CDR3 is 12 amino acids. Trimming removed 6 bases at V and 8 bases at J, with 8 bases between. The CDR3 loop reads CAIRGSDSPLHF. DNA for the CDR3: TGTGCCATCAGGGGTTCCGATTCACCCCTCCACTTT.

The chain carries TRBV12-3 or TRBV12-4 and TRBJ2-5, with 10 bases identical to TRBD2. CDR3 size: 14 residues. The ends lost 4 bases at V and 5 bases at J; junction bases unmatched: 4. Here the CDR3 reads CASSSSGRVETQYF. CDR3 nucleotide sequence: TGTGCCAGCAGTTCTAGCGGGAGAGTGGAGACCCAGTACTTC.

On this clonotype itself: Germline and junction disagree at one end, which may indicate a read error. The chain carries TRBV29-1 and TRBJ1-5; TRBD1 is a possible D gene (5 bases). Germline V gives CDR1 SQVTM, CDR2 ANQGSEA. The CDR3 consists of 12 residues. This CDR3 is CGVGAANQPQHF. The CDR3 nucleotides read TGCGGCGTTGGGGCAGCTAATCAGCCCCAGCATTTT. Based on the CDR3 plus reference TRBV29-1 and TRBJ1-5, the full variable domain is SAVISQKPSRDICQRGTSLTIQCQVDSQVTMMFWYRQQPGQSLTLIATANQGSEATYESGFVIDKFPISRPNLTFSTLTVSNMSPEDSSIYLCGVGAANQPQHFGDGTRLSIL.

The rearrangement links TRBV6-5 to TRBJ2-1; D remains ambiguous. The V gene's germline CDR1 is MNHEY and CDR2 SVGAGI. V lost 2 bases and J lost 1, with 12 bases in between. The CDR3 is 16 residues long. CDR3: CASSYEALPSYNEQFF. The CDR3 DNA sequence: TGTGCCAGCAGTTACGAGGCACTGCCTTCCTACAATGAGCAGTTCTTC.

The CDR3 nucleotides read TGTGCCAGCAGCCTCCAGAGCGGGAGCAATGAGCAGTTCTTC. Translation: CASSLQSGSNEQFF. V gene TRBV3-1 combines with J gene TRBJ2-1; 8 bases line up with TRBD2. Germline V gene sequence: CDR1 LGHDT, CDR2 YNNKEL (reference sequence). Trimming took 4 bases from V and 6 from J; bases not matched to a gene: 5. CDR3 length: 14 amino acids.

The chain combines TRBV10-3 with TRBJ1-2, with D uncertain. Germline V lookup: CDR1 ENHRY, CDR2 SYGVKD. The CDR3 covers 12 residues. V lost 8 bases and J 6 bases, leaving 13 bases between the germline ends. CDR3 amino acids: CAIRGDQNGYTF. In nucleotides, the CDR3 is TGTGCCATCCGAGGTGATCAGAATGGCTACACCTTC.

This chain uses TRBV27 with TRBJ2-4, with D perhaps TRBD1 (5 bases). Near its end, the DNA agrees better with TRBJ2-7, so the J call may be wrong. Germline CDR1 reads MNHEY; CDR2 reads SMNVEV (reference sequence). The CDR3 runs to 12 residues. CDR3 DNA: TGTGCCAGCACCACAGTGCAGGGCGAGCAGTACTTC. This sequence encodes CASTTVQGEQYF.

The CDR3 bases are TGCAGCGTTGTGGGTCGTCTAGCGGGAGGGCGCGAGCAGTACTTC. This encodes CSVVGRLAGGREQYF. The rearrangement uses TRBV29-1 and TRBJ2-1, with 12 bases aligning to TRBD2. The J call may be in error: the DNA end matches TRBJ2-7 better. The CDR3 consists of 15 residues. CDR1 SQVTM and CDR2 ANQGSEA come from the germline V gene.

The rearrangement links TRBV7-9 to TRBJ2-7; a weak D match, TRBD1 (6 bases). CDR1 is SEHNR and CDR2 is FQNEAQ in the germline V gene (reference sequence). Deletions cut 4 bases from V and 3 bases from J, with 22 bases between. The CDR3 has 17 amino acids. CDR3 nucleotide sequence: TGTGCCAGCAGCTCCCAACAGGGACCTACCTCCCTCTACGAGCAGTACTTC. This gives the protein CASSSQQGPTSLYEQYF.

This chain uses TRBV7-8 with TRBJ2-7; TRBD2 agrees at 9 bases. This CDR3 has 15 amino acids. CDR1 is SGHVS and CDR2 is FQNEAQ in the germline V gene. V shed 4 bases, J shed 5 bases, and the junction held 9 bases outside the gene matches. In DNA, the CDR3 is TGTGCCAGCAGCTCCCCTGGCGGGAGGGCCCACGAGCAGTACTTC. It yields the protein CASSSPGGRAHEQYF.

This clonotype was seen only once. This sequence joins TRBV6-6 and TRBJ2-7, with TRBD2 as a possible D gene (7 bases). There are 14 residues in the CDR3. The V end lost 8 bases, the J end lost 5 bases, and 19 bases lay between the germline ends. Germline V lookup: CDR1 MNHNY, CDR2 SVGAGI (reference sequence). The CDR3 bases are TGTGCCAGCGGCATGGGGGGGGCGCTGGACGAGCAGTACTTC. Translating gives CASGMGGALDEQYF.